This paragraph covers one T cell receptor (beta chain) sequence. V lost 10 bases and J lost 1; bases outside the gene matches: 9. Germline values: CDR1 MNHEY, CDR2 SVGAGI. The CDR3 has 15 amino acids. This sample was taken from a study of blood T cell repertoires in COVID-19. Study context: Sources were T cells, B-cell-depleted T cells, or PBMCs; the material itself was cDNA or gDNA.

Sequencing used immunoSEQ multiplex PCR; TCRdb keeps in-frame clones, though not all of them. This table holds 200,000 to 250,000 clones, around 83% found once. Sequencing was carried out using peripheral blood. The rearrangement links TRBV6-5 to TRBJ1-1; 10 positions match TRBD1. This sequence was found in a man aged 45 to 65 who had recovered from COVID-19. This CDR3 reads CATVDRGRGNTEAFF. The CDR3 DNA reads TGTGCCACCGTAGACAGGGGGCGCGGGAACACTGAAGCTTTCTTT.